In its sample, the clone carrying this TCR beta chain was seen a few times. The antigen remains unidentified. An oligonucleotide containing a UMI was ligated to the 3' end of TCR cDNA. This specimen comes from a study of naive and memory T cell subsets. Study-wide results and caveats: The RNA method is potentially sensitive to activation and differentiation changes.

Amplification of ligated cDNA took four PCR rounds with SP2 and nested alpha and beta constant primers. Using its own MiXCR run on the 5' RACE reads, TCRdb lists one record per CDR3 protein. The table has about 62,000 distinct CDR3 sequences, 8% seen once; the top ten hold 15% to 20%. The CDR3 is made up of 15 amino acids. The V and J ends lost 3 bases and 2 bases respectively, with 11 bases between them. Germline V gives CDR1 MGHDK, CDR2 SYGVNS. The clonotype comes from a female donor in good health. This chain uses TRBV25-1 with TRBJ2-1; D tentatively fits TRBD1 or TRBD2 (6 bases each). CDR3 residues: CASSDTGAPYNEQFF. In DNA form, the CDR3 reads TGTGCCAGCAGTGATACGGGGGCCCCCTACAATGAGCAGTTCTTC.